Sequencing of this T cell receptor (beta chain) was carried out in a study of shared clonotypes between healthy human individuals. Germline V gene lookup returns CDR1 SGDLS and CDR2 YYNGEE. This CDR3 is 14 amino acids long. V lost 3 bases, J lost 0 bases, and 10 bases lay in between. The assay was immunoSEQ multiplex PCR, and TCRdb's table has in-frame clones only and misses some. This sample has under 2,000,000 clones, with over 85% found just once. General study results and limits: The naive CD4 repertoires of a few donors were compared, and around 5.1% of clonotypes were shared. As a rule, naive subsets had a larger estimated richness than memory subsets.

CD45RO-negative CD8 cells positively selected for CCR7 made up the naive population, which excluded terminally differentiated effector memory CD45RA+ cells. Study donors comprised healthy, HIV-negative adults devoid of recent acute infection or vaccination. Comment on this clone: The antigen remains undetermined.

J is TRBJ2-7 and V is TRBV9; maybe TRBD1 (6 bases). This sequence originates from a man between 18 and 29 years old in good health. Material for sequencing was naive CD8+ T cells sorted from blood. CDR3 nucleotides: TGTGCCAGCAGCGCAGGGACATTCTCCTACGAGCAGTACTTC. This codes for CASSAGTFSYEQYF.